The rows below give T cell receptor beta chains drawn from one sample of a study of molecular identifiers for immune sequencing clone quantification. TCRdb independently ran MiXCR on the PCR reads; one entry per CDR3 protein. The profile shows hundreds of thousands of distinct CDR3 sequences, less than 30% of them singletons. The specimen sequenced was naive CD8+ T cells from blood, with Jurkat cell RNA spiked in. The receptors shown here come from a human donor in good health. Some libraries in this study had Jurkat cell RNA spiked in. The CDR3 runs from the conserved cysteine through the conserved F or W.

v_gene: TRBV20-1
CDR3aa: CSAREGYYRAADTQYF

v_gene: TRBV11-2
CDR3aa: CASSLPRTSGTNEQFF

v_gene: TRBV6-1
CDR3aa: CASSAPRNSPNQPQHF

v_gene: TRBV18
CDR3aa: CASSPPIVGTATYEQYF

v_gene: TRBV4-2
CDR3aa: CASRAPVSTNEKLFF

v_gene: TRBV7-3
CDR3aa: CASSTNNEQFF

v_gene: TRBV11-2
CDR3aa: CASSLVKRGGRGSEQYF

v_gene: TRBV30
CDR3aa: CAWTTSGRREQYF

v_gene: TRBV29-1
CDR3aa: CSVVPGGNSPLHF

v_gene: TRBV28
CDR3aa: CASSPLRQGLAKNIQYF

v_gene: TRBV15
CDR3aa: CATSRDRGNTIYF

v_gene: TRBV2
CDR3aa: CASSWTSGSYNEQFF

v_gene: TRBV27
CDR3aa: CASSVLAVYNEQFF

v_gene: TRBV19
CDR3aa: CASSPPPRESTDTQYF